This T cell receptor (beta chain) comes out of a study of blood T cell repertoires in COVID-19. Study-wide context: The samples span acute and convalescent COVID-19 from the United States, Italy and Spain.

Here immunoSEQ multiplex PCR was the method, and the copy in TCRdb shows in-frame clones only, minus some. The repertoire holds 200,000 to 250,000 clones, with more than 80% as singletons. The sequenced sample was peripheral blood. This receptor was obtained from a young man who had recovered from COVID-19.

The CDR3 loop reads CASSEGTGPNYGYTF. For the CDR3, the DNA is TGTGCCAGCAGTGAAGGGACAGGCCCGAATTATGGCTACACCTTC. The V call is TRBV6-1, the J call TRBJ1-2; the match to TRBD1 covers 7 bases. The CDR3 sequence is 15 residues long. The germline V gene has CDR1 MNHNS and CDR2 SASEGT. Germline trimming cut 1 base from V and 5 bases from J; bases unmatched to any gene: 7.